The rows below give T cell receptor beta chains drawn from one sample of a study of blood T cell repertoires in COVID-19. Produced via immunoSEQ multiplex PCR; TCRdb's table is partial and in-frame only. The sample consists of roughly 52,000 clones, 70% to 90% of them appearing once. Specimen: peripheral blood. These receptor sequences come from a human donor in a cohort sampled during active COVID-19. Both conserved end residues are part of each CDR3. Clone sizes are given selectively: once, few, many, or a class where the clone is expanded.

V: TRBV21-1
size: NA
length: 18
CDR3: CASSPHSGHRGGRYGYTF

V: TRBV6-5
size: few
length: 13
CDR3: CASSYGGSTEAFF

V: TRBV2
size: NA
length: 15
CDR3: CASRGLAGARGEQFF

V: TRBV27
size: few
length: 14
CDR3: CASSLAISRQPQHF

V: TRBV5-1
size: NA
length: 14
CDR3: CASSLDRGYCGYTF

V: TRBV5-4
size: NA
length: 16
CDR3: CASSLAKGTAMRGYTF

V: TRBV19
size: NA
length: 14
CDR3: CASSMDRGNYGYTF

V: TRBV3-1/TRBV3-2
size: once
length: 16
CDR3: CASSRTSGGVYNEQFF

V: TRBV30
size: few
length: 15
CDR3: CAWSRDRLITGELFF

V: TRBV4-1
size: NA
length: 15
CDR3: CASSHPSAGGQEQYF

V: TRBV2
size: NA
length: 14
CDR3: CASSEAQGTNRQYF

V: TRBV12-3/TRBV12-4
size: NA
length: 13
CDR3: CASSALSEETQYF

V: TRBV18
size: NA
length: 15
CDR3: CASSQGQGRPGELFF

V: TRBV2
size: NA
length: 16
CDR3: CASSVSGGGRQETQYF

V: TRBV7-6
size: NA
length: 14
CDR3: CASSSPTLANEQFF

V: TRBV9
size: NA
length: 17
CDR3: CASSPSRTGWGPDTQYF

V: TRBV5-4
size: NA
length: 17
CDR3: CASSFTLAGGYQETQYF

V: TRBV9
size: NA
length: 16
CDR3: CASSVTDTTNTGELFF

V: TRBV19
size: NA
length: 14
CDR3: CASSIGQITDTQYF

V: TRBV7-9
size: few
length: 14
CDR3: CASSIRTDTGELFF

V: TRBV5-6
size: NA
length: 14
CDR3: CASSDSTVNTEAFF

V: TRBV7-6
size: NA
length: 15
CDR3: CASSNPGQISYEQYF

V: TRBV4-3
size: once
length: 15
CDR3: CASSHAAAQRDTQYF

V: TRBV12-3/TRBV12-4
size: NA
length: 12
CDR3: CASSLDAAGYTF

V: TRBV19
size: few
length: 16
CDR3: CASSRGMDVINQPQHF

V: TRBV6-2/TRBV6-3
size: NA
length: 15
CDR3: CASSYSSAGGKTQYF

V: TRBV5-1
size: NA
length: 13
CDR3: CASSLDTYYEQYF

V: TRBV15
size: NA
length: 15
CDR3: CATSRGDRDRDIYTF

V: TRBV30
size: NA
length: 13
CDR3: CAWSRQNTGELFF

V: TRBV7-2
size: NA
length: 19
CDR3: CASSSLGVGLAGYQETQYF

V: TRBV19
size: once
length: 13
CDR3: CASSSLTGFEQYF

V: TRBV3-1/TRBV3-2
size: NA
length: 15
CDR3: CASSTRTGKIAEQYF

V: TRBV11-2
size: NA
length: 14
CDR3: CASSANTGIWGYTF

V: TRBV2
size: NA
length: 15
CDR3: CASRQSGQPTEKLFF

V: TRBV1
size: NA
length: 15
CDR3: CTSSHAGGPTDTQYF

V: TRBV5-6
size: once
length: 15
CDR3: CASHQLQGLWETQYF

V: TRBV4-3
size: NA
length: 16
CDR3: CASSQGSATANSPLHF

V: TRBV5-6
size: NA
length: 15
CDR3: CASSLGQPNTGELFF

V: TRBV4-1
size: NA
length: 15
CDR3: CASSPLRGGANVLTF

V: TRBV28
size: NA
length: 14
CDR3: CASSFGDQPYEQYF

V: TRBV2
size: NA
length: 12
CDR3: CASSEEYSPLHF

V: TRBV12-5
size: NA
length: 14
CDR3: CASGRERETDTQYF

V: TRBV27
size: NA
length: 19
CDR3: CASSRPPRGLGPSNSPLHF

V: TRBV2
size: NA
length: 13
CDR3: CASSMAENEKLFF

V: TRBV7-2
size: NA
length: 14
CDR3: CASSSQGGRETQYF

V: TRBV5-1
size: once
length: 14
CDR3: CASSLHENTGELFF

V: TRBV28
size: NA
length: 14
CDR3: CASSPGSPLAPLHF

V: TRBV19
size: NA
length: 14
CDR3: CASSIPWAGETQYF

V: TRBV9
size: NA
length: 15
CDR3: CASSVAGRENTEAFF

V: TRBV27
size: NA
length: 16
CDR3: CATRLAGPQNTGELFF

V: TRBV30
size: NA
length: 12
CDR3: CAWSTGRREQFF

V: TRBV6-2/TRBV6-3
size: NA
length: 13
CDR3: CASSYSFRVAQYF

V: TRBV9
size: once
length: 16
CDR3: CASSVQTGTAYGEQFF